This is a list of T cell receptor beta chains from one sample in a study of shared clonotypes between healthy human individuals. TCRdb keeps only in-frame clones here, not all; method: immunoSEQ multiplex PCR. This sample has some 2,100,000 clones, with under 95% found just once. The sequenced material came from naive CD8+ T cells from PBMCs. The receptors shown here come from a man aged 18 to 29 in good health. Some clones in this sample may be carry-over from other donors' samples. Each CDR3 is given with its conserved first and last residue. Rows give clone size only sometimes, using once, few, many, or a class for an expanded clone.

clone size	V gene	J gene	CDR3 protein
once	TRBV7-9	TRBJ1-1	CASSFRGWGEAFF
-	TRBV5-1	TRBJ2-3	CASRPIPSTDTQYF
-	TRBV27	TRBJ2-3	CASAAGVGADTQYF
-	TRBV19	TRBJ1-5	CASSPTGGFQPQHF
-	TRBV10-2	TRBJ2-1	CASTGGRQFGEQFF
-	TRBV11-2	TRBJ1-4	CASSPTGTVGEKLFF
-	TRBV28	TRBJ1-1	CASSPGTEAFF
-	TRBV29-1	TRBJ2-3	CSVVFPGAFTDTQYF
-	TRBV27	TRBJ1-5	CATNPFGAGGRQPQHF
-	TRBV7-8	TRBJ1-1	CASSLVMAGGSGAFF
-	TRBV6-5	TRBJ2-7	CASSYGQRAYEQYF
-	TRBV27	TRBJ1-1	CASSLSGGEVINEAFF
-	TRBV6-1	TRBJ2-7	CASSEAVGRAYEQYF
-	TRBV28	TRBJ2-7	CASSSGPPYEQYF
-	TRBV11-2	TRBJ2-7	CASSFSGRVLVYEQYF
-	TRBV2	TRBJ2-7	CASTGPEREQYF
-	TRBV9	TRBJ2-7	CASSVGARSYEQYF
-	TRBV13	TRBJ2-7	CASGSWQGITYEQYF
-	TRBV5-1	TRBJ2-2	CASSLGREYTGELFF
-	TRBV27	TRBJ1-5	CASMSSGFSQPQHF
-	TRBV4-1	TRBJ2-1	CASSRSMASLLEQFF
-	TRBV7-9	TRBJ2-1	CASSWGQDNEQFF
-	TRBV11-2	TRBJ1-1	CASSLGTGVPEAFF